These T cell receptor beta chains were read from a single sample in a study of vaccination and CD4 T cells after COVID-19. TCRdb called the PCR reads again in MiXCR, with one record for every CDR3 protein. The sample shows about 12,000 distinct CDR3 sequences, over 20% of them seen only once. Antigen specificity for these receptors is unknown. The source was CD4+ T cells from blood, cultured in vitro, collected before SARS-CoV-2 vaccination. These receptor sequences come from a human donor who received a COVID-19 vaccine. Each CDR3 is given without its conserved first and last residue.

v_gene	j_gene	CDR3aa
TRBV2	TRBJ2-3	ASSKTGGRADTQY
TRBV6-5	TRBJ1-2	ASSLGPNLYT
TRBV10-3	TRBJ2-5	AISDSTRETQY
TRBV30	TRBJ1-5	AWSADRGRRRNQPQH
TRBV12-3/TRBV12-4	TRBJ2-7	ASSLERGGLYEQY
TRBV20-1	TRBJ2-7	SAEGGSSYEQY
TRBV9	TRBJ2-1	ASSVTSGGANEQF
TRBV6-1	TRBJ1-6	ARTPKTGIPSYNSPLH
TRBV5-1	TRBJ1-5	ASTETGGVQPQH
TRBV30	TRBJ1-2	AWAGQGLLYGYT
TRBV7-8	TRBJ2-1	ASSWGLGGRGEQF
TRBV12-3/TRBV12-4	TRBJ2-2	AFRQNTGELF
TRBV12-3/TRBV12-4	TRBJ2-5	ASSYRYGRGGQETQY
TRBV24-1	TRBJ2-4	ATSDAPGQGKNIQY
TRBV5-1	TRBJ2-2	ASSPDIGANTGELF
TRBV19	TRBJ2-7	ASKRTSGDNEQY
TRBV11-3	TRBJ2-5	ASSFVSGGQETQY
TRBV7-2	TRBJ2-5	ASSLGLGEAETQY
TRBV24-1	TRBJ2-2	ATSDWTGGTGELF
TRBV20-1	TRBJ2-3	SASHQLAGDTDTQY
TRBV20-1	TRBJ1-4	SARGGQDVVEKLF
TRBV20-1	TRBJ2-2	SARRTDNTGELF
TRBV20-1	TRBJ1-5	RTKLGTGLNQPQH
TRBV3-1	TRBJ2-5	ASSQGTSGGETQY
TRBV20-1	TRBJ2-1	SARVYSGVSYNEQF
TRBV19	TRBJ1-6	ASTLTGVNSPLH
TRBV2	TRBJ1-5	ASGEDFSNQPQH
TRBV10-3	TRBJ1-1	AITTGRGSEAF
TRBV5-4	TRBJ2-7	ASSLVPTGPEEQY
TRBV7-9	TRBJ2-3	ASSLVGISTDTQY
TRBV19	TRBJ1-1	ASSTRNMDTEAF
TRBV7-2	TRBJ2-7	ASSLEISYEQY
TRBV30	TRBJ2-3	AWSPGTDTQY
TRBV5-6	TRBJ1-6	ASSLAVGGQGSPLH
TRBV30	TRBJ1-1	AWSVQGAKSAEAF
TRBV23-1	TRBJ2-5	ASSLDRGLPLLLQETQY